The clone carrying this T cell receptor (beta chain) was detected only once. What it recognizes is unknown. Germline V gives CDR1 SGHVS, CDR2 FNYEAQ. V gave up 0 bases and J gave up 3 bases, with 8 bases separating them. The CDR3 covers 14 residues. This specimen belongs to a study of shared clonotypes between healthy human individuals. General study findings and limits: Sequencing depth was expected to affect clonotype sharing among donors. Clonotypes shared by all four donors outscored non-shared clonotypes in generation probability. Generally, estimated richness proved larger in naive subsets than it did in memory subsets.

Naive CD8 cells comprised CD45RO-negative, CCR7-positively selected cells, excluding terminally differentiated effector memory CD45RA+ cells. Execution of the assay was at deep level. Assay: immunoSEQ multiplex PCR; the TCRdb copy retains only in-frame clones and omits some. The table records 750,000 to 1,000,000 clones, over 90% of them present only once. This TCR was recovered from a man aged 25-45 years in good health. The gene calls are TRBV7-6 and TRBJ1-1; the D gene is possibly TRBD1 (6 bases). The sample taken for sequencing was naive CD8+ T cells sorted from blood. The CDR3 DNA reads TGTGCCAGCAGCTTAGCGGGGGCGCACACTGAAGCTTTCTTT. Amino acid sequence: CASSLAGAHTEAFF. Together with reference TRBV7-6 and TRBJ1-1, the CDR3 gives the full variable domain: GAGVSQSPRYKVTKRGQDVALRCDPISGHVSLYWYRQALGQGPEFLTYFNYEAQQDKSGLPNDRFSAERPEGSISTLTIQRTEQRDSAMYRCASSLAGAHTEAFFGQGTRLTVV.